The T cell receptor (beta chain) under discussion was sequenced for a study of cytomegalovirus exposure and HLA in healthy donors. The study, taken as a whole, reports: Most TCR sequences were rare, but some public TCRs occurred in many donors. The tendency of first-cohort TCR clusters to co-occur in the 100 to 150 validation repertoires emerged from a later analysis. High specificity and sensitivity for cytomegalovirus status were reported for the classifier.

Points on this clone: Its antigen is unidentified.

Some clones are missing from TCRdb's copy, which holds only in-frame ones; the method was immunoSEQ multiplex PCR. The data contain more than 45,000 clones, 85% to 95% of them singletons. Germline-derived CDR1 and CDR2 are MNHNS and SASEGT. This CDR3 is built from 15 residues. Trimming pared 6 bases from V and 3 bases from J, leaving 17 bases between. Donors came from a validation cohort of 90 to 150 subjects, distinct from the first 666-subject cohort. The genes are TRBV6-1 and TRBJ1-1; perhaps TRBD1 as D (6 bases). This clonotype was sampled from a young man in good health and CMV-seronegative. The sample taken for sequencing was PBMCs. CDR3 bases: TGTGCCAGCAGCGCGCTGGAGGCAGGGGACACTGAAGCTTTCTTT. Its translation is CASSALEAGDTEAFF.